This T cell receptor (beta chain) was observed in a study of response to subunit inactivated influenza vaccine. Regarding the study as a whole: Authors suggested seasonal influenza vaccinations each recruit few new T cells.

From the RT-PCR reads, TCRdb called clonotypes with MiXCR, one entry per CDR3 protein. This table has 450,000 to 600,000 distinct CDR3 sequences, approximately 6.9% appearing once. Only a few counts were recorded for this clonotype. Its specificity is unknown. J was trimmed by 3 bases and V by 5 bases; bases with no gene match: 5. The CDR3 is 15 amino acids. In germline, CDR1 is KGHDR, CDR2 SFDVKD. The material sequenced was PBMCs from blood, taken around 25 months after vaccination. The rearrangement joins TRBV24-1 to TRBJ2-2; 7 bases agree with TRBD2. The receptor was isolated from a man aged 50 to 69 who received an inactivated influenza vaccine. This chain's CDR3 is CATSVLGGHTGELFF. The CDR3 nucleotides are TGTGCCACCAGTGTCCTGGGAGGGCACACCGGGGAGCTGTTTTTT.